These 20 T cell receptor beta chains came from one sample sequenced in a study of graft-versus-host responses after intestinal transplantation. For these TCRs, the target antigens are not known. Repertoires were generated with immunoSEQ multiplex PCR, while TCRdb's copy carries only in-frame clones and drops some. This table has some 140,000 clones, around 90% appearing once. Sample: unstimulated CD4+ T cells sorted from spleen or lymph node cells, taken before intestinal transplant. All receptors come from a human donor who received an intestinal transplant.

The chain is built from TRBV7-2 and TRBJ1-6; D not resolved. CDR3 size: 13 residues. Germline V gene sequence: CDR1 SGHTA, CDR2 FQGNSA. V was shortened by 2 bases and J by 6 bases, with 5 bases between the two germline ends. The CDR3 reads CASSLKINSPLHF. DNA of the CDR3: TGTGCCAGCAGCTTAAAGATTAATTCACCCCTCCACTTT.

This clone was counted a single time. The rearrangement uses TRBV28 and TRBJ2-5, with 13 bases lining up with TRBD2. Trimming cost V 4 bases and J 2 bases; bases outside gene matches: 10. The CDR3 spans 18 residues. The germline V gene has CDR1 MDHEN and CDR2 SYDVKM. The CDR3, as DNA: TGTGCCAGCAGTTCCTGGACTAGCGGGAGATTTGTTCAAGAGACCCAGTACTTC. This gives the protein CASSSWTSGRFVQETQYF.

This clone has a handful of counts. The chain joins TRBV5-6 to TRBJ1-2; D not resolved. Trimming removed 3 bases at V and 4 bases at J, with 13 bases between. Germline loops: CDR1 SGHDT, CDR2 YYEEEE. The CDR3 is made up of 14 amino acids. CDR3 DNA: TGTGCCAGCAGCTGGTATAGCGGACCCTATGGCTACACCTTC. Protein product: CASSWYSGPYGYTF.

The chain combines TRBV7-3 with TRBJ2-3; D is possibly TRBD2 (5 bases). The germline CDR1 and CDR2 sequences are SGHTA and FQGTGA. Trimming removed 6 bases at V and 1 base at J, with 5 bases between. This CDR3 has 12 residues. The CDR3 coding sequence is TGTGCCAGCAGGGAGGGCACAGATACGCAGTATTTT. Translated, it gives CASREGTDTQYF.

The J gene is TRBJ2-1, the V gene TRBV7-3; possibly TRBD1 for D (6 bases). This CDR3 is 14 amino acids long. Germline V gene data show CDR1 as SGHTA and CDR2 as FQGTGA. V lost 5 bases and J lost 10, with 18 bases in between. The CDR3 sequence: CASSATGTSVEQFF. CDR3 DNA: TGTGCCAGCAGCGCCACCGGGACATCGGTGGAGCAGTTCTTC.

This chain joins TRBV29-1 and TRBJ1-1; no clear D. Looked up from germline, CDR1 is SQVTM and CDR2 is ANQGSEA. The CDR3 consists of 15 residues. Deletions cut 0 bases from V and 0 bases from J, with 11 bases between. For the CDR3, the DNA is TGCAGCGTTGAAGATAGGGCAGGTGTGAACACTGAAGCTTTCTTT. This translates into CSVEDRAGVNTEAFF. Supplemented by reference TRBV29-1 and TRBJ1-1, the full variable domain reads SAVISQKPSRDICQRGTSLTIQCQVDSQVTMMFWYRQQPGQSLTLIATANQGSEATYESGFVIDKFPISRPNLTFSTLTVSNMSPEDSSIYLCSVEDRAGVNTEAFFGQGTRLTVV.

V gene TRBV5-1 combines with J gene TRBJ2-2, with 12 positions matching TRBD2. Trimming removed 0 bases from V and 4 bases from J; junction bases left unmatched: 7. This CDR3 region has 18 residues. From germline, CDR1 is SGHRS and CDR2 YFSETQ. The CDR3 region has the DNA TGCGCCAGCAGCTTGGTGACTAGCGGGAGTGGGGGCACCGGGGAGCTGTTTTTT. It is translated as CASSLVTSGSGGTGELFF.

This clone was counted a single time. The chain has TRBV7-2 and TRBJ2-1; D is possibly TRBD2 (6 bases). Germline CDR1 reads SGHTA; CDR2 reads FQGNSA. With 3 bases removed from V and 8 bases from J, the gap between germline ends came to 17 bases. The CDR3 runs 15 residues. CDR3 sequence (DNA): TGTGCCAGCAGCTTTAGAGCGGGTTATGTAGATGAGCAGTTCTTC. Its protein is CASSFRAGYVDEQFF. Full variable domain (remainder filled in from reference TRBV7-2 and TRBJ2-1): GAGVSQSPSNKVTEKGKDVELRCDPISGHTALYWYRQSLGQGLEFLIYFQGNSAPDKSGLPSDRFSAERTGGSVSTLTIQRTQQEDSAVYLCASSFRAGYVDEQFFGPGTRLTVL.

The rearrangement joins TRBV2 to TRBJ1-1; 7 positions agree with TRBD1. Germline CDR1 reads SNHLY; CDR2 reads FYNNEI. V shed 3 bases and J 9 bases; nucleotides not matched to a gene: 7. The CDR3 sequence is 13 residues long. The CDR3 sequence is CASSDEGAEKAFF. The DNA of the CDR3 is TGTGCCAGCAGTGACGAGGGGGCGGAGAAAGCTTTCTTT.

The chain uses TRBV7-9 and TRBJ2-5; perhaps D is TRBD1 or TRBD2 (7 bases each). Germline V CDR1 and CDR2: SEHNR, FQNEAQ (reference sequence). Trimming pared 5 bases from V and 5 bases from J, leaving 21 bases between. The CDR3 has 16 amino acids. DNA for the CDR3: TGTGCCAGCAGCACCCCGGTGGGAGGGGGCTCCGAGACCCAGTACTTC. This codes for CASSTPVGGGSETQYF.

This rearrangement joins TRBV4-2 to TRBJ2-1; TRBD1 matches at 9 bases. Losses at the gene ends were 0 bases for V and 6 bases for J; bases not matched to a gene: 0. The CDR3 is 14 residues long. Germline CDR1 and CDR2: LGHNA and YNFKEQ. Here the CDR3 DNA reads TGTGCCAGCAGCCAAGAGGACAGGGGCAATGAGCAGTTCTTC. Translation: CASSQEDRGNEQFF.

The J gene is TRBJ1-2, the V gene TRBV6-1; D is undetermined. The CDR3 loop spans 13 amino acids. The V end lost 1 base, the J end lost 6 bases, and 9 bases lay between the germline ends. Germline CDR1 reads MNHNS; CDR2 reads SASEGT. CDR3 coding DNA: TGTGCCAGCAGTGAAGTCCGAGGAGATGGCTACACCTTC. This gives the protein CASSEVRGDGYTF.

The chain joins TRBV27 to TRBJ2-3, with D unresolved. Per the germline V gene, CDR1 is MNHEY and CDR2 is SMNVEV (reference sequence). CDR3 length equals 16 residues. Trimming shortened V by 1 base and J by 2 bases, and 13 bases separated the two germline ends. CDR3 sequence (DNA): TGTGCCAGCAGTTTATACGATCCCTATACCACAGATACGCAGTATTTT. The encoded protein is CASSLYDPYTTDTQYF.

This chain connects TRBV7-2 to TRBJ2-5, with D perhaps matching TRBD2 (6 bases). The J call may be wrong; the DNA end is better matched by TRBJ2-7. This CDR3 is 15 amino acids long. Germline lookup yields CDR1 SGHTA and CDR2 FQGNSA. The CDR3 DNA follows: TGTGCCAGCAGCTTAGGACTAGGAAGCTCCTACGAGCAGTACTTC. Amino acids: CASSLGLGSSYEQYF.

This rearrangement joins TRBV6-1 to TRBJ2-7; 7 bases map to TRBD1. CDR3 length equals 13 residues. Per the germline V gene, CDR1 is MNHNS and CDR2 is SASEGT. With 4 bases clipped from V and 4 bases from J, the junction kept 4 bases outside the gene matches. CDR3 region: CASSGATGYEQYF. Written as DNA, the CDR3 is TGTGCCAGCAGTGGGGCGACAGGGTACGAGCAGTACTTC.

J is TRBJ2-1 and V is TRBV7-9; 13 bases line up with TRBD2. The germline V gene has CDR1 SEHNR and CDR2 FQNEAQ (reference sequence). Trimming removed 5 bases from V and 4 bases from J; junction bases left unmatched: 2. This CDR3 is built from 15 residues. This CDR3 reads CASSPGLAGYNEQFF. The CDR3 coding sequence is TGTGCCAGCAGCCCGGGACTAGCGGGGTACAATGAGCAGTTCTTC. Filled out from reference TRBV7-9 and TRBJ2-1, the complete variable domain reads DTGVSQNPRHKITKRGQNVTFRCDPISEHNRLYWYRQTLGQGPEFLTYFQNEAQLEKSRLLSDRFSAERPKGSFSTLEIQRTEQGDSAMYLCASSPGLAGYNEQFFGPGTRLTVL.

CDR3 protein: CASTTNQGGLAKNIQYF. The CDR3 DNA sequence: TGTGCCAGCACCACAAACCAAGGCGGCCTAGCCAAAAACATTCAGTACTTC. The rearrangement uses TRBV7-2 and TRBJ2-4, with D unclear. The CDR3 is 17 amino acids. Germline V gene sequence: CDR1 SGHTA, CDR2 FQGNSA. V dropped 7 bases and J dropped 0 bases, with 19 bases sitting between them.

V and J are TRBV28 and TRBJ1-5; D remains unclear. This CDR3 is built from 15 residues. Germline V lookup: CDR1 MDHEN, CDR2 SYDVKM. V dropped 6 bases and J dropped 4 bases, with 16 bases sitting between them. For the CDR3, the DNA is TGTGCCAGCAGCCCCCCTCCGGGGTTGAATCAGCCCCAGCATTTT. Protein sequence: CASSPPPGLNQPQHF.

This clone has a handful of counts. The chain combines TRBV19 with TRBJ2-5; possible D gene TRBD2, 5 bases. The CDR3 is 12 residues long. CDR1 is LNHDA, CDR2 SQIVND, per germline (reference sequence). Trimming took 3 bases from V and 5 from J, leaving 7 bases between them. CDR3: CASSIGGETQYF. The CDR3 DNA reads TGTGCCAGTAGTATTGGCGGGGAGACCCAGTACTTC.

The chain has TRBV9 and TRBJ2-7; 9 bases align to TRBD2. Germline V CDR1 and CDR2: SGDLS, YYNGEE. CDR3 length: 15 residues. The junction had 6 bases not matched to a gene; V was cut back by 4 bases and J by 1 base. The CDR3 DNA reads TGTGCCAGCAGCCCAGAGGCGGGAGGGTCCTACGAGCAGTACTTC. Protein sequence: CASSPEAGGSYEQYF.